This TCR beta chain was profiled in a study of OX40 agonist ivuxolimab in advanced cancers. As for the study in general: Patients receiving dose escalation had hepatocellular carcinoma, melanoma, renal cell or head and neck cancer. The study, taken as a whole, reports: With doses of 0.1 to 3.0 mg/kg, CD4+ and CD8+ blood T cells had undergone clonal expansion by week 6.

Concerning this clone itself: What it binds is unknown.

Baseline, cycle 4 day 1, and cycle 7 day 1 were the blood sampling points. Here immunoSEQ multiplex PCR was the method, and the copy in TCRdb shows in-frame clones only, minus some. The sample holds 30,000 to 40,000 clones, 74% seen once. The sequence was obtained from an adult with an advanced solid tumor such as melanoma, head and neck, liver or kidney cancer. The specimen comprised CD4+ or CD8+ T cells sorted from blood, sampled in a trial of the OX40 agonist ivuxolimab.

Here the CDR3 DNA reads TGTGCCAGCACTCCCCGGGGGGGAACCTACGAGCAGTACTTC. This encodes CASTPRGGTYEQYF. The chain uses TRBV6-5 and TRBJ2-7, with 8 bases fitting TRBD2. This CDR3 contains 14 residues. Germline CDR1 and CDR2: MNHEY and SVGAGI. Unmatched junction bases numbered 7, after V lost 7 bases and J lost 2 bases.